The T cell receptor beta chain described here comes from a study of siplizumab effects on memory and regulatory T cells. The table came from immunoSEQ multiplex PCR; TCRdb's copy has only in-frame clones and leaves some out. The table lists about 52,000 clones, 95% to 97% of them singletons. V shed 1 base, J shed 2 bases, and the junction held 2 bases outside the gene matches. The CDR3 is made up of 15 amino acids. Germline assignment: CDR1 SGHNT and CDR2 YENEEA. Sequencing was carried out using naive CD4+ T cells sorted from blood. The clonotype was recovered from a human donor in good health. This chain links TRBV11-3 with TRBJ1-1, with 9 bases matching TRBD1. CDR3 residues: CASSLVTGGNTEAFF. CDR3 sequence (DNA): TGTGCCAGCAGCTTAGTGACAGGGGGAAACACTGAAGCTTTCTTT.